These 10 T cell receptor beta chains originate from one sample sequenced in a study of T cell repertoires and HLA-DP antigens (dated 2018 in TCRdb). Following 15 days of expansion, the cultured CD4+ cells were restimulated for around 22 h with HeLa cells expressing the same allogeneic DPB1. To serve as antigen-presenting cells, the HeLa stimulator cells were retrovirally transduced with HLA-DPA1/DPB1, HLA-DM, invariant chain and CD80. Library preparation employed the immunoSEQ multiplex PCR assay. Sourced from immuneACCESS, this table was stored by TCRdb with only in-frame sequences that have V and J called. A share of the clones is absent; for the studies checked, an unresolved V gene accounts for under half, and the remainder has no known explanation. The sample has 3,000 to 4,500 clones on record, more than 65% of them singletons. Clones ranked in the top ten supply under 25% of the sample. The source material was CD137- CD4+ T cells from cultured PBMCs. These TCRs come from a woman aged 18-30 years in good health and CMV-seronegative.

V usage is TRBV11-3 and J usage is TRBJ2-3; D not resolved. V dropped 3 bases and J dropped 9 bases, with 19 bases sitting between them. This CDR3 contains 15 residues. Per the germline V gene, CDR1 is SGHNT and CDR2 is YENEEA. This CDR3 is CASSFPPLRAPTQYF. The CDR3 DNA is TGTGCCAGCAGCTTTCCCCCTCTCCGGGCACCGACGCAGTATTTT.

The V call is TRBV7-2, the J call TRBJ2-5, with TRBD1 matching 8 bases. With 4 bases clipped from V and 5 bases from J, the junction kept 0 bases outside the gene matches. This CDR3 comprises 12 residues. Germline CDR1 is SGHTA and CDR2 is FQGNSA. CDR3 in amino acids: CASSWTGETQYF. The CDR3 nucleotides are TGTGCCAGCAGCTGGACAGGGGAGACCCAGTACTTC.

V is TRBV11-2 and J is TRBJ1-1; no definite D call. From germline, CDR1 is SGHAT and CDR2 FQNNGV. Trimming pared 4 bases from V and 0 bases from J, leaving 15 bases between. This CDR3 has 16 residues. Here the CDR3 DNA reads TGTGCCAGCAGCTCCGCCGAACCCGGGCTGAACACTGAAGCTTTCTTT. As protein: CASSSAEPGLNTEAFF.

This clone was seen a single time. V usage is TRBV6-5 and J usage is TRBJ2-2; weak D call: TRBD2 (7 bases). The CDR3 totals 14 residues. Germline V CDR1 and CDR2: MNHEY, SVGAGI. Trimming took 11 bases from V and 5 from J, leaving 18 bases between them. The CDR3 DNA reads as TGTGCCGGTTCAACGGGGGGCGGAACCGGGGAGCTGTTTTTT. It codes for CAGSTGGGTGELFF.

The J gene is TRBJ2-7, the V gene TRBV5-4; 9 positions match TRBD2. Trimming cost V 1 base and J 1 base; bases outside gene matches: 6. CDR1 is SGHNT and CDR2 is YYREEE in the germline V gene (reference sequence). The CDR3 covers 16 residues. Written as DNA, the CDR3 is TGTGCCAGCAGCTTGAGGGCTAGCGGGGTGTCCTACGAGCAGTACGTC. Protein: CASSLRASGVSYEQYV.

This clone is labeled as medium-sized (0.01 to 0.1%). V gene TRBV18 combines with J gene TRBJ2-3; D unclear. The CDR3 runs 14 residues. Germline CDR1 reads KGHSH; CDR2 reads LQKENI. V lost 2 bases and J 2 bases, leaving 8 bases between the germline ends. The CDR3 coding sequence is TGTGCCAGCTCACCAGGCCTTATCACAGATACGCAGTATTTT. As protein: CASSPGLITDTQYF.

The chain recombines TRBV7-2 with TRBJ2-7, with D maybe TRBD1 (5 bases). CDR1 is SGHTA and CDR2 is FQGNSA in the germline V gene. The CDR3 runs to 12 residues. With 5 bases removed from V and 6 bases from J, the gap between germline ends came to 11 bases. The CDR3 region has the DNA TGTGCCAGCAGCCCTCGAACAGGCGAGCAGTACTTC. Its translation is CASSPRTGEQYF.

This chain connects TRBV7-2 to TRBJ1-3; no firm D call. The V gene lost 0 bases and the J gene lost 2 bases, with 5 bases spanning the gap. Germline V CDR1 and CDR2: SGHTA, FQGNSA. The CDR3 length is 14 residues. This CDR3 is CASSLATAGNTIYF. CDR3 nucleotide sequence: TGTGCCAGCAGCTTAGCCACGGCTGGAAACACCATATATTTT.

The V and J genes are TRBV4-3 and TRBJ2-3, with 9 nucleotides matching TRBD2. The CDR3 loop spans 15 amino acids. V lost 0 bases and J lost 7; bases outside the gene matches: 5. Germline V gene sequence: CDR1 LGHNA, CDR2 YSLEER. The CDR3 nucleotides are TGCGCCAGCAGCCAAGATGGGACTAGCAAATATACGCAGTATTTT. It codes for CASSQDGTSKYTQYF.

The chain recombines TRBV18 with TRBJ2-6; TRBD1 is a possible D gene (6 bases). The CDR3 is made up of 17 amino acids. Looked up from germline, CDR1 is KGHSH and CDR2 is LQKENI. Trimming shortened V by 4 bases and J by 0 bases, and 13 bases separated the two germline ends. The CDR3 DNA reads as TGTGCCAGCTCACGGGCAGGGGCCATCTCTGGGGCCAACGTCCTGACTTTC. This encodes CASSRAGAISGANVLTF.